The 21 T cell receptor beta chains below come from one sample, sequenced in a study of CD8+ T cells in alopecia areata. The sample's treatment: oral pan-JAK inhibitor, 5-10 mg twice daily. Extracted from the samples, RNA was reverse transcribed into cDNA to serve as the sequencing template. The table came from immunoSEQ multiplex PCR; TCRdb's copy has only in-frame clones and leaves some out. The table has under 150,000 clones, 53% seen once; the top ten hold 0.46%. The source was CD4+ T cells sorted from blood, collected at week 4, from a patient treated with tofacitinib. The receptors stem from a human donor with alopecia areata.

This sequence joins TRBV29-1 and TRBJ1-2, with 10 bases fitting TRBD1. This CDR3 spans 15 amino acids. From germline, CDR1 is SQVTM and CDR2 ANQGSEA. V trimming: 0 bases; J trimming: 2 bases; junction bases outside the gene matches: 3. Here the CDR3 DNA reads TGCAGCGTTGAAGATACGGGACAGGGGAACTATGGCTACACCTTC. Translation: CSVEDTGQGNYGYTF.

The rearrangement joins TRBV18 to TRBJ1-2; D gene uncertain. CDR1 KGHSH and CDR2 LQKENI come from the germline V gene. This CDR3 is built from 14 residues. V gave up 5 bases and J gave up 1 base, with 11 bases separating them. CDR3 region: CASSSQDGNYGYTF. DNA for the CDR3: TGTGCCAGCTCATCCCAGGACGGTAACTATGGCTACACCTTC.

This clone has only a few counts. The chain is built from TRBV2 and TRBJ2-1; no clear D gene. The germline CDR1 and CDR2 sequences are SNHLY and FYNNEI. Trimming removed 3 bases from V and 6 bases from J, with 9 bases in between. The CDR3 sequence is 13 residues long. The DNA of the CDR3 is TGTGCCAGCAGTGAGAGATGGGTCAATGAGCAGTTCTTC. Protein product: CASSERWVNEQFF.

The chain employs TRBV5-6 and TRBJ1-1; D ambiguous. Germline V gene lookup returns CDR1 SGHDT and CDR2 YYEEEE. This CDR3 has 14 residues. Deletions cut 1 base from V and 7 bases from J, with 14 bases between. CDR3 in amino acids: CASSLTSGTSEAFF. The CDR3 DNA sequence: TGTGCCAGCAGCTTGACGTCAGGAACTAGTGAAGCTTTCTTT.

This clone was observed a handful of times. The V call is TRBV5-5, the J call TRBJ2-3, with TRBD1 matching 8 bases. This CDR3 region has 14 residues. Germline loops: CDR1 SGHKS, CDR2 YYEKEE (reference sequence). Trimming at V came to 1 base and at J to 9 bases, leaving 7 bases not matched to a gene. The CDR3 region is CASSLSDRGLTQYF. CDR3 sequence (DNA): TGTGCCAGCAGCTTGTCCGACAGGGGACTCACGCAGTATTTT.

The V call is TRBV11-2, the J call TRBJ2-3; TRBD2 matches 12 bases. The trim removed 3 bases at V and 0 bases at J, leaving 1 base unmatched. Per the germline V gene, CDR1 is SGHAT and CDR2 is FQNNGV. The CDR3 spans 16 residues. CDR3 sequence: CASSFGLAGSTDTQYF. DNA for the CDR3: TGTGCCAGCAGCTTCGGACTAGCGGGAAGCACAGATACGCAGTATTTT.

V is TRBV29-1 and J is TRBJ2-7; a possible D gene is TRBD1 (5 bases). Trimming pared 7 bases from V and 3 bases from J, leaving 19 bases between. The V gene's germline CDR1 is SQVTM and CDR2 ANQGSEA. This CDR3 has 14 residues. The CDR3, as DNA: TGCAGCGCGTCCACGGCAGGGCCCCACTACGAGCAGTACTTC. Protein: CSASTAGPHYEQYF.

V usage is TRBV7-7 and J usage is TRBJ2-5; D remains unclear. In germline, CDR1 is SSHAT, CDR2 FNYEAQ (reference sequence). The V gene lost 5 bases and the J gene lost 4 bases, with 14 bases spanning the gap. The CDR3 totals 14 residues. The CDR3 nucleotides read TGTGCCAGCAGCCACCCCGGCAGCTCAGAGACCCAGTACTTC. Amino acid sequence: CASSHPGSSETQYF.

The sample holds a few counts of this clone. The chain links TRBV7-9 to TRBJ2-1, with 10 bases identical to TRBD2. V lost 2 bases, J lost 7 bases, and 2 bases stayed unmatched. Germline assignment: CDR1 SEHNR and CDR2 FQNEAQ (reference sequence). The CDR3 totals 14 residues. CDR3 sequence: CASSLTSGANEQFF. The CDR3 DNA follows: TGTGCCAGCAGCTTAACTAGCGGGGCAAATGAGCAGTTCTTC.

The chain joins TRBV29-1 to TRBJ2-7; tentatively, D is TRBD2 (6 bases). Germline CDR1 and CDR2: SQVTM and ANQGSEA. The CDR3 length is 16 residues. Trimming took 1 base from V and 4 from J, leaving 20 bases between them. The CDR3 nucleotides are TGCAGCGTTGAAGCCAACGGCGGGAAGGGGTATTACGAGCAGTACTTC. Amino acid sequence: CSVEANGGKGYYEQYF.

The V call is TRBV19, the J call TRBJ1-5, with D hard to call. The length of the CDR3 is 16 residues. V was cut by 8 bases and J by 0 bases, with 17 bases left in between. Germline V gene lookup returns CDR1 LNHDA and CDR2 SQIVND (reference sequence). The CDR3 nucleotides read TGTGCCAGTTCGGCCCTGTCATTCTATAGCAATCAGCCCCAGCATTTT. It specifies CASSALSFYSNQPQHF.

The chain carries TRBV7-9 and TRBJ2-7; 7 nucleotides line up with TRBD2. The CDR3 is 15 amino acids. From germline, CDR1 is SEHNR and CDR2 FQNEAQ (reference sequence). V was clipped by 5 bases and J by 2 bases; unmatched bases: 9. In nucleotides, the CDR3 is TGTGCCAGCAGCCCACCGGGACTACTGGCCTACGAGCAGTACTTC. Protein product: CASSPPGLLAYEQYF.

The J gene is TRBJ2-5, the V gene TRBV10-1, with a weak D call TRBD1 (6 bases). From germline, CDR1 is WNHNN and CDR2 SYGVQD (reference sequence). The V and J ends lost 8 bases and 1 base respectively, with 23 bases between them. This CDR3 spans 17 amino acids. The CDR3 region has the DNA TGCGCCAGCCAGCGATTATTAGGACAGCCTCCCCAAGAGACCCAGTACTTC. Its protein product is CASQRLLGQPPQETQYF.

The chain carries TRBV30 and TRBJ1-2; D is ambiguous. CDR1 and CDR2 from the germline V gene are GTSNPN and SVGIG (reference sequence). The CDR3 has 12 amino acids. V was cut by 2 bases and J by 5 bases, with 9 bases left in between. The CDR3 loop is CAWSIGVYGYTF. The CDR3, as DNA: TGTGCCTGGAGTATTGGAGTTTATGGCTACACCTTC.

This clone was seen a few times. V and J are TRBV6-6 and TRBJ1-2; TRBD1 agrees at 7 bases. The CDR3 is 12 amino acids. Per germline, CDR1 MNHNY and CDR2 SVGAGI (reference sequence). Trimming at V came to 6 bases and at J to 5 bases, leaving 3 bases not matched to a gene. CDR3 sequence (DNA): TGTGCCAGCAGCTCAGGGGGGTATGGCTACACCTTC. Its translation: CASSSGGYGYTF.

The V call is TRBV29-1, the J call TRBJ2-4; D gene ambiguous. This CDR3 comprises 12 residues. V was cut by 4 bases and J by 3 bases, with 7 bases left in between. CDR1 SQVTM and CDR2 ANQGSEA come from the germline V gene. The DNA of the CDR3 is TGCAGCGTTGCACCGATCAAAAACATTCAGTACTTC. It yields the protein CSVAPIKNIQYF.

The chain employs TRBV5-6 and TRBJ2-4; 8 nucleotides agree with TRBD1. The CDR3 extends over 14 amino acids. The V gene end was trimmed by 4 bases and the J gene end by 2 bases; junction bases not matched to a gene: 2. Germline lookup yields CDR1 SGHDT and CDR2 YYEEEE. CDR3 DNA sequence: TGTGCCAGCAGCGGACAGGGAACCAAAAACATTCAGTACTTC. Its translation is CASSGQGTKNIQYF.

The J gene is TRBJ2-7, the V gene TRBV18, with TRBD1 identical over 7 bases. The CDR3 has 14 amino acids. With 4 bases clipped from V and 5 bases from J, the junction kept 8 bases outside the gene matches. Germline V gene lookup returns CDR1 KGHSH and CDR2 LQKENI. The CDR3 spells CASSLTHRGNEQYF. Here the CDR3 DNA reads TGTGCCAGCTCACTAACCCACAGGGGCAACGAGCAGTACTTC.

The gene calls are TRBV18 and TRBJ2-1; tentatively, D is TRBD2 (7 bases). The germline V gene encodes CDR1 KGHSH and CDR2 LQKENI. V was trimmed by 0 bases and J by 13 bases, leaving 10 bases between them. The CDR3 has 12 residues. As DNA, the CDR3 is TGTGCCAGCTCACCACCGGGCGGGGGCCAGTTCTTC. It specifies CASSPPGGGQFF.

The CDR3 loop reads CASTYGGPNTEAFF. CDR3 nucleotides: TGTGCCAGCACCTATGGGGGCCCAAACACTGAAGCTTTCTTT. The V call is TRBV7-2, the J call TRBJ1-1; D perhaps matches TRBD1 (6 bases). Germline loops: CDR1 SGHTA, CDR2 FQGNSA. The V and J ends lost 7 bases and 2 bases respectively, with 14 bases between them. The CDR3 runs to 14 residues.

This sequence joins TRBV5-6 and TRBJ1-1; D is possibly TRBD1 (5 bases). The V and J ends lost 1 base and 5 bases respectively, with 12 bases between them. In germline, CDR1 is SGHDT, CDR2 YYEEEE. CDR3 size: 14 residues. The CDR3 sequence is CASSLQGVRTEAFF. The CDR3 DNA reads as TGTGCCAGCAGCTTGCAGGGAGTGAGGACTGAAGCTTTCTTT.